The entry below gives a single TCR beta chain sequence along with its context. What it recognizes is unknown. The V gene's germline CDR1 is SGHNT and CDR2 YYREEE (reference sequence). This CDR3 has 15 amino acids. Trimming took 4 bases from V and 1 from J, leaving 14 bases between them. These data come from a study of T cells in narcolepsy. For the study at large: Enrolled donors included narcolepsy type 1 or type 2 patients and healthy controls. Study-wide results and caveats: Reportedly, autoreactive clonotypes were serially detected in patients' blood but not controls'. HCRT-specific and TRIB2-specific autoreactive clonotypes appeared among same-patient CSF and blood CD4+ clonotypes.

Clones were read by immunoSEQ multiplex PCR, and TCRdb kept only the in-frame ones, dropping some. The table includes about 33,000 clones, about four fifths detected once. The clonotype was recovered from a human donor with narcolepsy. Sequences were obtained from CD45RA- memory CD4+ T cells from PBMCs. This sequence joins TRBV5-4 and TRBJ1-2; perhaps TRBD1 as D (6 bases). In DNA form, the CDR3 reads TGTGCCAGCAGCCAATACAGGGACCTTAACTATGGCTACACCTTC. It encodes CASSQYRDLNYGYTF.